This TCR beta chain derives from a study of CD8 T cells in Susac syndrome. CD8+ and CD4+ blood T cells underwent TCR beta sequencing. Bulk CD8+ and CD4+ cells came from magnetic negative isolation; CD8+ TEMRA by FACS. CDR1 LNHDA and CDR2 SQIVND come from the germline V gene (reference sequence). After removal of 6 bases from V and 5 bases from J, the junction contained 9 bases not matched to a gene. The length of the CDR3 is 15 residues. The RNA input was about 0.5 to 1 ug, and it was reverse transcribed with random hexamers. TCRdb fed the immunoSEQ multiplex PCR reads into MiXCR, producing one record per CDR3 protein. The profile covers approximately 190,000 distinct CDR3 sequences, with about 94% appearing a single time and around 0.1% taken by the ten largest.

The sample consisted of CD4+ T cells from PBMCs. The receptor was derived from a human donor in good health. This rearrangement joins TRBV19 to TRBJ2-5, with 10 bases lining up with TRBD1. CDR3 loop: CASRPRQGAGETQYF. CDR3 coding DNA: TGTGCCAGTAGGCCAAGACAGGGGGCAGGGGAGACCCAGTACTTC.